This passage covers 15 T cell receptor beta chains from one sample sequenced in a study of T cells expressing NK-cell markers. TCRdb reanalyzed the 5' RACE reads and collapses them to one entry per CDR3 protein, without DNA. The sample includes some 110,000 distinct CDR3 sequences. Sequenced: blood T cells: a sorted CD56 or NKG2C T cell subset, CD4+ or CD8+ T cells, or bulk PBMC T cells (not recorded which). The receptors derive from a woman between 18 and 69 years old in good health.

The chain couples TRBV7-2 to TRBJ2-5; TCRdb designates TRBD2, a call that cannot be tested without DNA. Germline V lookup: CDR1 SGHTA, CDR2 FQGNSA. The CDR3 is made up of 16 amino acids. CDR3 loop: CASKMTSGGGQETQYF.

This chain connects TRBV12-3 or TRBV12-4 to TRBJ2-3; TCRdb's D gene call, TRBD2, goes unchecked for lack of DNA. CDR3 size: 15 residues. The CDR3 here is CASTQASGSPDTQYF.

The V call is TRBV29-1, the J call TRBJ2-7; as DNA is missing, the TRBD2 call by TCRdb cannot be tested. This CDR3 has 15 amino acids. Germline V gene sequence: CDR1 SQVTM, CDR2 ANQGSEA. CDR3 residues: CSGGPVGGSPGEQYF.

The chain joins TRBV7-6 to TRBJ2-7; the D gene TCRdb calls, TRBD1, cannot be checked with no DNA. Per germline, CDR1 SGHVS and CDR2 FNYEAQ. The CDR3 is made up of 17 amino acids. The CDR3 protein is CASSSPEEVPNSYEQYF.

This chain joins TRBV30 and TRBJ2-2. Germline values: CDR1 GTSNPN, CDR2 SVGIG (reference sequence). There are 13 residues in the CDR3. The CDR3 loop is CAWSVVGTGELFF. Complete variable domain (other parts from reference TRBV30 and TRBJ2-2): SQTIHQWPATLVQPVGSPLSLECTVEGTSNPNLYWYRQAAGRGLQLLFYSVGIGQISSEVPQNLSASRPQDRQFILSSKKLLLSDSGFYLCAWSVVGTGELFFGEGSRLTVL.

The J gene is TRBJ1-1, the V gene TRBV30. Germline-derived CDR1 and CDR2 are GTSNPN and SVGIG (reference sequence). The CDR3 spans 12 residues. CDR3 residues: CAWTVMNTEAFF.

This rearrangement joins TRBV20-1 to TRBJ2-4; TCRdb proposes TRBD1, but this gene call is untestable without DNA. Germline CDR1 DFQATT, CDR2 SNEGSKA (reference sequence). The CDR3 has 14 residues. This chain's CDR3 is CSARLLDSKNIQYF.

The chain links TRBV6-1 to TRBJ1-5; lacking DNA, the TRBD1 call made by TCRdb goes unchecked. CDR1 and CDR2 from the germline V gene are MNHNS and SASEGT. The CDR3 has 17 residues. The CDR3 spells CASSEEDRTYSNQPQHF.

This chain uses TRBV7-9 with TRBJ1-5; the D call of TRBD1 rests on TCRdb alone, since no DNA is present to check it. The germline CDR1 and CDR2 sequences are SEHNR and FQNEAQ (reference sequence). CDR3 length equals 14 residues. The CDR3 sequence: CASSPGTDNQPQHF.

The gene calls are TRBV7-6 and TRBJ1-1. Germline V lookup: CDR1 SGHVS, CDR2 FNYEAQ. CDR3 length equals 14 residues. The CDR3 region is CASSLDSYNTEAFF.

The rearrangement uses TRBV6-5 and TRBJ1-2; with no DNA, the TCRdb D assignment of TRBD1 cannot be verified. The length of the CDR3 is 12 residues. CDR1 is MNHEY, CDR2 SVGAGI, per germline. Here the CDR3 reads CASSSDRGGYTF.

The rearrangement links TRBV12-3 or TRBV12-4 to TRBJ2-2; with no DNA, the TCRdb D assignment of TRBD2 cannot be verified. The CDR3 has 17 amino acids. The CDR3 sequence is CASSLGTSGPDTGELFF.

This chain connects TRBV12-3 or TRBV12-4 to TRBJ2-6. The CDR3 spans 15 residues. CDR3 region: CASSDEPSGANVLTF.

The genes are TRBV11-2 and TRBJ2-4; TCRdb's D call of TRBD1 is untestable without DNA. Germline-derived CDR1 and CDR2 are SGHAT and FQNNGV. The CDR3 loop spans 17 amino acids. This chain's CDR3 is CASSPDSGLVAKNIQYF.

The CDR3 is CSAVGWGEGSGAFF. The chain couples TRBV20-1 to TRBJ1-1; the D call from TCRdb, TRBD1, cannot be confirmed without DNA. This CDR3 has 14 amino acids. Per germline, CDR1 DFQATT and CDR2 SNEGSKA (reference sequence).